This T cell receptor (beta chain) was captured in a study of control samples from healthy donors and cancer patients (dated by TCRdb to the early 2020s). On this clone: The specificity of this receptor is unknown. Base qualities were left out, and no much larger clone turns up one base away.

The library relied on the immunoSEQ multiplex PCR assay. TCRdb obtained this table from immuneACCESS and retained in-frame rearrangements with V and J assigned. These tables miss some clones; where compared with another copy, unresolved V genes account for less than half of the shortfall, and the remainder is unexplained. This sample holds about 130,000 clones; more than 85% were observed only once. Clones ranked in the top ten supply more than 1.5% of the sample. The V end loses 0 bases and the J end loses 0 bases, and a stretch of 17 bases separates them. The germline V gene yields SGHAT for CDR1 and FQNNGV for CDR2. The CDR3 contains 18 residues, cysteine and phenylalanine counted. Here the CDR3 DNA is all that survives: 54 bases in frame from base 1.

The source of this sequence is a man aged 18 to 35 in good health. What was sequenced was blood. This sequence uses TRBV11-2 and TRBJ1-2; a tentative D call is TRBD1 (5 bases match). The CDR3 is CASSLDLTVSFPNYGYTF. The DNA sequence is as follows: TGTGCCAGCAGCTTAGACCTGACAGTCTCCTTCCCTAACTATGGCTACACCTTC.